A selection of T cell receptor beta chains follows, all from one sample in a study of T-cell reconstitution after alpha-beta-depleted transplantation in children. TCRdb reanalysed the PCR reads using MiXCR and keeps one entry per CDR3 protein. This table holds hundreds of thousands of distinct CDR3 sequences, 10% found once. The material sequenced was PBMCs, taken before TCRalphabeta/CD19-depleted stem cell transplant. Receptors were obtained from a boy under two years old with acute myeloid leukemia, due to receive a stem cell transplant. Each CDR3 is given with its conserved first and last residue. D genes are given only for firm matches. Size values are once, few and many counts, or a class for expanded clones, and some rows have none.

clone_size,j_call,v_call,d_call,cdr3_nt,cdr3_aa
many,TRBJ2-7,TRBV20-1,.,TGCAGTGCTAGGGACAGCTCCTACGAGCATTACTTC,CSARDSSYEHYF
many,TRBJ1-4,TRBV30,TRBD1,TGTGCCTGGAGTCCTGGGACAGGGAATGAAAAACTGTTTTTT,CAWSPGTGNEKLFF
many,TRBJ2-1,TRBV5-1,.,TGCGCCAGCAGCTTGCAGGGAGAGGACAATGAGCAGTTCTTC,CASSLQGEDNEQFF
many,TRBJ2-3,TRBV10-3,.,TGTGCCATCAGTGAGGAGCGGGACATTTCGACAGATACGCAGTATTTT,CAISEERDISTDTQYF
.,TRBJ2-7,TRBV7-3,TRBD1,TGTGCCAGCAGGGTCATGACAGGGAGTGCCTACGAGCAGTACTTC,CASRVMTGSAYEQYF
.,TRBJ1-1,TRBV19,TRBD1,TGTGCCAGTAGTACCCCATCGGGACAGGGCTTTGTGGACACTGAAGCTTTCTTT,CASSTPSGQGFVDTEAFF
many,TRBJ2-1,TRBV7-3,TRBD2,TGTGCCAGCAGCTTCGGGACTAGAGGAAATGGTGAGCAGTTCTTC,CASSFGTRGNGEQFF
few,TRBJ2-3,TRBV5-4,TRBD2,TGTGCCAGCAGCCTAGTAGCGGGAGAGGGGACAGATACGCAGTATTTT,CASSLVAGEGTDTQYF
many,TRBJ2-3,TRBV9,TRBD2,TGTGCCAGCAGCGTAGACCCCAGCGGGGGACTCACAGATACGCAGTATTTT,CASSVDPSGGLTDTQYF
many,TRBJ1-3,TRBV5-1,TRBD1,TGCGCCAGTTCGACGACAGGGGGACCTGGAAACACCATATATTTT,CASSTTGGPGNTIYF